These T cell receptor beta chains were read from a single sample in a study of blood T cell repertoires in COVID-19. Clones were sequenced by immunoSEQ multiplex PCR, and TCRdb holds only the in-frame ones, with some missing. The data hold over 120,000 clones, with 60% to 80% observed a single time. Sequenced input: PBMCs or T cells enriched from blood (not recorded which). These receptors were obtained from a woman between 45 and 65 years old who had recovered from COVID-19. CDR3s include the opening cysteine and the closing phenylalanine or tryptophan. The order of the fields is CDR3 length, V gene, J gene, clone size, D gene, CDR3 protein, CDR3 DNA. A D gene is named only where the DNA matches it firmly. Size is stated for part of the rows, as once, few or many counts, or as a class when the clone is expanded.

14	TRBV7-9	TRBJ2-7	NA	TRBD1	CASSSGTGTYEQYF	TGTGCCAGCAGTTCCGGGACAGGAACCTACGAGCAGTACTTC
11	TRBV29-1	TRBJ1-2	NA	NA	CSDEDTYGYTF	TGCAGCGACGAGGACACGTATGGCTACACCTTC
14	TRBV18	TRBJ2-6	NA	NA	CASSVSSGANVLTF	TGTGCCAGCTCAGTCAGCTCTGGGGCCAACGTCCTGACTTTC
15	TRBV27	TRBJ2-1	NA	TRBD2	CASSSGGRSYNEQFF	TGTGCCAGCAGTTCGGGCGGGAGGTCCTACAATGAGCAGTTCTTC
17	TRBV7-2	TRBJ1-2	NA	TRBD1	CASSVDRGHSPNYGYTF	TGTGCCAGCAGCGTGGACAGGGGCCATTCTCCTAACTATGGCTACACCTTC
15	TRBV5-4	TRBJ1-3	NA	NA	CASSLDPGIGNTIYF	TGTGCCAGCAGCTTGGACCCGGGAATTGGAAACACCATATATTTT
18	TRBV7-9	TRBJ1-6	NA	TRBD1	CASSLGTGGLNGNSPLHF	TGTGCCAGCAGCTTAGGGACAGGGGGCCTCAATGGGAATTCACCCCTCCACTTT
18	TRBV2	TRBJ2-4	NA	TRBD2	CASRETSGRWGAKNIQYF	TGTGCCAGCAGGGAGACTAGCGGGAGATGGGGAGCCAAAAACATTCAGTACTTC
16	TRBV6-4	TRBJ1-3	NA	NA	CASSHSWGKYRTSSNF	TGTGCCAGCAGTCATTCATGGGGCAAATACAGGACCTCATCAAATTTT
14	TRBV9	TRBJ2-7	NA	TRBD1	CASSVRDRDYEQYF	TGTGCCAGCAGCGTCCGGGACAGGGACTACGAGCAGTACTTC
15	TRBV7-3	TRBJ2-1	NA	NA	CASSLNRGNYNEQFF	TGTGCCAGCAGCTTAAATAGGGGTAATTACAATGAGCAGTTCTTC
16	TRBV10-3	TRBJ1-1	NA	NA	CAISESRAESNTEAFF	TGTGCCATCAGTGAGTCGAGGGCGGAATCGAACACTGAAGCTTTCTTT
14	TRBV5-1	TRBJ1-1	once	NA	CASSLALSGTEAFF	TGCGCCAGCAGCTTGGCGTTATCGGGAACTGAAGCTTTCTTT
15	TRBV27	TRBJ2-2	few	TRBD2	CASSFSAGGTGELFF	TGTGCCAGCAGTTTTTCTGCGGGAGGGACCGGGGAGCTGTTTTTT
13	TRBV11-3	TRBJ1-1	NA	NA	CASSLQGNTEAFF	TGTGCCAGCAGCTTACAGGGTAACACTGAAGCTTTCTTT
16	TRBV4-1	TRBJ1-4	many	TRBD1	CASSTRGPDPNEKLFF	TGCGCCAGCAGCACCAGGGGGCCCGATCCTAATGAAAAACTGTTTTTT
14	TRBV5-1	TRBJ2-7	NA	TRBD1	CASSLGTGAQEQYF	TGCGCCAGCAGCTTGGGGACAGGGGCGCAGGAGCAGTACTTC
14	TRBV7-3	TRBJ1-6	NA	NA	CASSLTGPNSPLHF	TGTGCCAGCAGCTTAACGGGGCCCAATTCACCCCTCCACTTT
11	TRBV7-9	TRBJ2-1	NA	NA	CASSLALEGFF	TGTGCCAGCAGCTTAGCGCTTGAGGGGTTCTTC
15	TRBV6-4	TRBJ2-3	few	TRBD2	CASSEGLAGTDTQYF	TGTGCCAGCAGTGAAGGACTAGCAGGCACAGATACGCAGTATTTT
12	TRBV6-5	TRBJ1-2	NA	NA	CASRTGIGGYTF	TGTGCCAGCCGAACAGGCATTGGCGGCTACACCTTC
13	TRBV28	TRBJ1-5	NA	NA	CASSSVSNQPQHF	TGTGCCAGCAGTTCTGTCAGCAATCAGCCCCAGCATTTT
13	TRBV28	TRBJ1-1	once	NA	CASSWALNTEAFF	TGTGCCAGCAGTTGGGCGTTGAACACTGAAGCTTTCTTT
13	TRBV24-1	TRBJ2-5	NA	TRBD1	CATSDRDRETQYF	TGTGCCACCAGTGACAGGGACAGGGAGACCCAGTACTTC
15	TRBV28	TRBJ1-2	NA	TRBD1	CASSTGQPSNYGYTF	TGTGCCAGCAGCACGGGACAGCCTTCTAACTATGGCTACACCTTC
13	TRBV12-3/TRBV12-4	TRBJ2-1	NA	NA	CASSPHPDNEQFF	TGTGCCAGCAGCCCTCACCCGGACAATGAGCAGTTCTTC
14	TRBV5-1	TRBJ1-1	NA	TRBD1	CASSLEQGYGEAFF	TGCGCCAGCAGCTTGGAACAGGGGTACGGTGAAGCTTTCTTT
16	TRBV27	TRBJ2-1	once	NA	CASSSPAGPSYNEQFF	TGTGCCAGCAGTTCCCCGGCGGGACCCTCCTACAATGAGCAGTTCTTC